The source of this TCR beta chain is a study of T-cell memory formation after mild COVID-19. Overall study context: Clusters of TCRs were largely donor specific.

Trimming removed 1 base at V and 5 bases at J, with 14 bases between. The CDR3 contains 14 residues. The germline V gene encodes CDR1 SQVTM and CDR2 ANQGSEA. Comments on this clonotype: The antigen is undetermined.

One entry per CDR3 protein results from TCRdb running MiXCR on the 5' RACE reads. The sample carries nearly 110,000 distinct CDR3 sequences, around 12% recorded once. Study-level points and caveats: Clones that contracted from day 15 to 85 had balanced CD4/CD8; later expanders were CD4+ biased. Mainly CM and EM harbored the contracting CD4+ clones; mainly EMRA harbored the CD8+ ones. A second wave of clones peaked on day 37, and their SARS-CoV-2 specificity went unconfirmed.

The clonotype was recovered from an adult woman who had mild COVID-19 (a few samples of this study predate the infection). Cell type and time point are not known. Specimen: PBMCs or a T cell subset sorted from them (not recorded which). The chain is built from TRBV29-1 and TRBJ1-1; D call uncertain. The DNA of the CDR3 is TGCAGCGTTGAAGTGGGCAGATCTGGGACTGAAGCTTTCTTT. It yields the protein CSVEVGRSGTEAFF.